Each of the 7 T cell receptor beta chains below was sequenced from the same sample in a study of shared clonotypes between healthy human individuals. Profiled with immunoSEQ multiplex PCR; TCRdb holds only in-frame clones, not every one. The repertoire holds about 2.4 million clones, with approximately 93% as singletons. Input material: naive CD4+ T cells from PBMCs. Subset defined: CD45RA+ positively selected. These receptors all come from a man aged 18 to 29 in good health. Some clones in this sample may be carry-over from other donors' samples.

The rearrangement joins TRBV10-3 to TRBJ2-3; 14 bases align to TRBD2. CDR1 and CDR2 from the germline V gene are ENHRY and SYGVKD. With 4 bases clipped from V and 2 bases from J, the junction kept 2 bases outside the gene matches. The CDR3 consists of 16 residues. In DNA, the CDR3 is TGTGCCATCAGTGGGGGACTAGCGGGGGACACAGATACGCAGTATTTT. It translates to CAISGGLAGDTDTQYF.

This chain connects TRBV18 to TRBJ1-4, with no clear D. Germline V gene data show CDR1 as KGHSH and CDR2 as LQKENI. V lost 5 bases, J lost 8 bases, and 9 bases lay in between. The CDR3 has 12 residues. CDR3 nucleotide sequence: TGTGCCAGCTCAACCCGGCCAGAAAAACTGTTTTTT. This encodes CASSTRPEKLFF. Together with reference TRBV18 and TRBJ1-4, the CDR3 gives the full variable domain: NAGVMQNPRHLVRRRGQEARLRCSPMKGHSHVYWYRQLPEEGLKFMVYLQKENIIDESGMPKERFSAEFPKEGPSILRIQQVVRGDSAAYFCASSTRPEKLFFGSGTQLSVL.

The chain has TRBV12-5 and TRBJ1-5; 7 bases agree with TRBD1. V shed 6 bases and J 3 bases; nucleotides not matched to a gene: 5. Looked up from germline, CDR1 is LGHNT and CDR2 is FRNRAP. The CDR3 is 14 residues long. The CDR3 DNA reads TGTGCTAGTGGATACACAGGGGACAATCAGCCCCAGCATTTT. Translated: CASGYTGDNQPQHF.

V is TRBV13 and J is TRBJ2-1, with 7 bases aligning to TRBD1. Per germline, CDR1 PRHDT and CDR2 FYEKMQ (reference sequence). This CDR3 comprises 15 residues. Trimming cost V 2 bases and J 5 bases; bases outside gene matches: 6. CDR3 in amino acids: CASSLPGQKNNEQFF. CDR3 coding DNA: TGTGCCAGCAGCTTACCGGGACAGAAGAACAATGAGCAGTTCTTC.

The chain joins TRBV6-1 to TRBJ2-1, with a possible D match to TRBD2 (6 bases). The CDR3 loop spans 15 amino acids. Deletions cut 4 bases from V and 7 bases from J, with 17 bases between. CDR1 and CDR2 (germline): MNHNS, SASEGT. This CDR3 reads CASSGPGEVRNEQFF. The CDR3, as DNA: TGTGCCAGCAGTGGACCTGGGGAGGTCCGAAATGAGCAGTTCTTC.

The J gene is TRBJ2-2, the V gene TRBV28; 12 nucleotides line up with TRBD2. CDR1 is MDHEN, CDR2 SYDVKM, per germline. The CDR3 consists of 15 residues. The V gene end was trimmed by 5 bases and the J gene end by 5 bases; junction bases not matched to a gene: 3. The DNA for the CDR3 is TGTGCCAGCAGTCTAGCGGGAGGGGAGACCGGGGAGCTGTTTTTT. As protein: CASSLAGGETGELFF.

The chain has TRBV19 and TRBJ2-2; 10 bases align to TRBD1. J gave up 5 bases and V 3 bases, and 9 bases lay outside the gene matches. The CDR3 sequence is 17 residues long. Germline CDR1 is LNHDA and CDR2 is SQIVND (reference sequence). In DNA, the CDR3 is TGTGCCAGTAGTATGAAGACAGGGGGCGGCGGAACCGGGGAGCTGTTTTTT. Translating it yields CASSMKTGGGGTGELFF.